The 16 T cell receptor beta chains listed next were all sequenced from one sample in a study of blood T cell repertoires in COVID-19. The assay was immunoSEQ multiplex PCR, and TCRdb's table has in-frame clones only and misses some. Seen here are 200,000 to 250,000 clones, 82% observed once, and the top ten hold approximately 7.6%. Sample: peripheral blood. The receptors here all came from a woman of 80 years or more with COVID-19, enrolled during active disease.

This chain uses TRBV10-1 with TRBJ1-2, with D tentatively TRBD1 (5 bases). This CDR3 spans 13 amino acids. V was clipped by 3 bases and J by 5 bases, with 10 bases between them. Looked up from germline, CDR1 is WNHNN and CDR2 is SYGVQD (reference sequence). For the CDR3, the DNA is TGCGCCAGCAGTGAAAGTGGGGGGTATGGCTACACCTTC. Its translation: CASSESGGYGYTF.

The rearrangement links TRBV28 to TRBJ2-5; 7 nucleotides line up with TRBD1. CDR3 length: 14 residues. CDR1 is MDHEN, CDR2 SYDVKM, per germline. The V and J ends lost 8 bases and 4 bases, in that order; junction bases with no gene match: 10. The CDR3 spells CASEGGRIRETQYF. The CDR3 DNA reads TGTGCCAGCGAAGGGGGCAGGATCCGAGAGACCCAGTACTTC.

In its sample, this clone was seen once. The V and J genes are TRBV9 and TRBJ1-1, with D perhaps TRBD1 (5 bases). Germline assignment: CDR1 SGDLS and CDR2 YYNGEE. CDR3 size: 13 residues. The V gene lost 4 bases and the J gene lost 5 bases, with 12 bases spanning the gap. The CDR3 DNA reads as TGTGCCAGCAGCCGACAGTTGGGGACTGAAGCTTTCTTT. The encoded protein is CASSRQLGTEAFF.

The chain combines TRBV7-9 with TRBJ2-5; maybe TRBD2 (7 bases). Trimming stripped 5 bases from V and 5 bases from J, with 15 bases between. The CDR3 spans 14 residues. The germline V gene encodes CDR1 SEHNR and CDR2 FQNEAQ (reference sequence). CDR3 sequence (DNA): TGTGCCAGCAGCGCCTCGGGGGGCAGGGAGACCCAGTACTTC. It encodes CASSASGGRETQYF. The whole variable domain, remainder taken from reference TRBV7-9 and TRBJ2-5, is DTGVSQNPRHKITKRGQNVTFRCDPISEHNRLYWYRQTLGQGPEFLTYFQNEAQLEKSRLLSDRFSAERPKGSFSTLEIQRTEQGDSAMYLCASSASGGRETQYFGPGTRLLVL.

V gene TRBV11-3 combines with J gene TRBJ1-1; tentatively, D is TRBD1 (6 bases). The germline CDR1 and CDR2 sequences are SGHNT and YENEEA. The CDR3 runs to 15 residues. V was cut by 0 bases and J by 1 base, with 9 bases left in between. The CDR3 DNA follows: TGTGCCAGCAGCTTAGAAGACAGGAGGAACACTGAAGCTTTCTTT. This gives the protein CASSLEDRRNTEAFF.

The rearrangement links TRBV5-1 to TRBJ2-1; TRBD2 matches at 7 bases. There are 15 residues in the CDR3. The J segment lost 4 bases and the V segment lost 2 bases, leaving 6 bases of the junction unmatched. Germline V lookup: CDR1 SGHRS, CDR2 YFSETQ. CDR3 sequence: CASSFGASGYNEQFF. The CDR3 nucleotides read TGCGCCAGCAGCTTTGGGGCTAGCGGTTACAATGAGCAGTTCTTC. The full variable domain, with the rest looked up from reference TRBV5-1 and TRBJ2-1, is KAGVTQTPRYLIKTRGQQVTLSCSPISGHRSVSWYQQTPGQGLQFLFEYFSETQRNKGNFPGRFSGRQFSNSRSEMNVSTLELGDSALYLCASSFGASGYNEQFFGPGTRLTVL.

The rearrangement uses TRBV2 and TRBJ2-2; 9 bases map to TRBD1. CDR3 length: 15 amino acids. V lost 4 bases and J lost 5; bases outside the gene matches: 5. Germline CDR1 is SNHLY and CDR2 is FYNNEI. The CDR3 region is CASSGQGVLTGELFF. The CDR3 bases are TGTGCCAGCAGTGGACAGGGGGTTTTAACCGGGGAGCTGTTTTTT.

The rearrangement uses TRBV5-4 and TRBJ1-1; D possibly corresponds to TRBD1 (6 bases). Per germline, CDR1 SGHNT and CDR2 YYREEE (reference sequence). CDR3 length: 15 amino acids. The germline V and J ends were trimmed by 2 bases and 1 base, with 12 bases remaining between them. The CDR3 reads CASSFNTGKNTEAFF. Here the CDR3 DNA reads TGTGCCAGCAGCTTTAATACAGGGAAGAACACTGAAGCTTTCTTT.

The chain recombines TRBV5-1 with TRBJ2-7; 9 positions match TRBD1. The CDR3 is 15 amino acids. V trimming: 4 bases; J trimming: 0 bases; junction bases outside the gene matches: 5. CDR1 SGHRS and CDR2 YFSETQ come from the germline V gene. CDR3 bases: TGCGCCAGCAGCCCGACAGGGGGGATCTCCTACGAGCAGTACTTC. Amino acids: CASSPTGGISYEQYF. Supplemented by reference TRBV5-1 and TRBJ2-7, the full variable domain reads KAGVTQTPRYLIKTRGQQVTLSCSPISGHRSVSWYQQTPGQGLQFLFEYFSETQRNKGNFPGRFSGRQFSNSRSEMNVSTLELGDSALYLCASSPTGGISYEQYFGPGTRLTVT.

V and J are TRBV12-5 and TRBJ2-5; 15 nucleotides match TRBD2. V lost 5 bases, J lost 5 bases, and 9 bases stayed unmatched. The CDR3 loop spans 17 amino acids. Looked up from germline, CDR1 is LGHNT and CDR2 is FRNRAP. CDR3 in DNA: TGTGCTAGTGGTCCCGGGACTAGCGGGGGGTCGCGTGAGACCCAGTACTTC. This sequence encodes CASGPGTSGGSRETQYF.

The chain links TRBV19 to TRBJ1-2; D gene uncertain. Trimming took off 6 bases at V and 8 bases at J, with 19 bases between the two ends. Per germline, CDR1 LNHDA and CDR2 SQIVND (reference sequence). The CDR3 consists of 14 residues. Here the CDR3 reads CASSHRGLPRGYTF. CDR3 nucleotide sequence: TGTGCCAGTAGCCACCGCGGCCTACCGCGGGGCTACACCTTC.

This sequence joins TRBV15 and TRBJ1-4; tentatively, D is TRBD1 (5 bases). Germline V gene data show CDR1 as LNHNV and CDR2 as YYDKDF (reference sequence). The CDR3 is 13 residues long. V dropped 5 bases and J dropped 2 bases, with 6 bases sitting between them. CDR3 residues: CATSRGTNEKLFF. The CDR3 DNA sequence: TGTGCCACCAGCCGGGGGACTAATGAAAAACTGTTTTTT.

This clone has only one observation. This sequence joins TRBV27 and TRBJ2-5, with a possible D match to TRBD2 (5 bases). Per the germline V gene, CDR1 is MNHEY and CDR2 is SMNVEV (reference sequence). This CDR3 is 15 amino acids long. Trimming cost V 3 bases and J 5 bases, with 16 bases left between them. The CDR3 DNA is TGTGCCAGCAGTTTGCTGGGAGTTAAGTCGGAGACCCAGTACTTC. This sequence encodes CASSLLGVKSETQYF.

This clone was picked up many times. The chain combines TRBV5-4 with TRBJ2-1; 8 bases are a match to TRBD2. Germline V gene sequence: CDR1 SGHNT, CDR2 YYREEE (reference sequence). The CDR3 is made up of 15 amino acids. V lost 4 bases to trimming and J lost 0 bases; unmatched junction nucleotides: 3. The CDR3 spells CASSRGTSSYNEQFF. The CDR3, as DNA: TGTGCCAGCAGCCGAGGGACTAGCTCCTACAATGAGCAGTTCTTC.

V and J are TRBV19 and TRBJ1-6, with a possible D match to TRBD1 (6 bases). Germline V lookup: CDR1 LNHDA, CDR2 SQIVND (reference sequence). The V and J ends lost 7 bases and 10 bases respectively, with 17 bases between them. The CDR3 runs to 14 residues. In DNA, the CDR3 is TGTGCCAGTAACGGGGCGGACAGAGGATCACCCCTCCACTTT. It encodes CASNGADRGSPLHF.

The V gene is TRBV5-5, the J gene TRBJ1-2; 8 bases line up with TRBD1. This CDR3 has 14 residues. V lost 4 bases, J lost 5 bases, and 7 bases stayed unmatched. Germline loops: CDR1 SGHKS, CDR2 YYEKEE (reference sequence). The CDR3 DNA sequence: TGTGCCAGCAGCCAGCAGGGGGCCTCTTATGGCTACACCTTC. Protein: CASSQQGASYGYTF.